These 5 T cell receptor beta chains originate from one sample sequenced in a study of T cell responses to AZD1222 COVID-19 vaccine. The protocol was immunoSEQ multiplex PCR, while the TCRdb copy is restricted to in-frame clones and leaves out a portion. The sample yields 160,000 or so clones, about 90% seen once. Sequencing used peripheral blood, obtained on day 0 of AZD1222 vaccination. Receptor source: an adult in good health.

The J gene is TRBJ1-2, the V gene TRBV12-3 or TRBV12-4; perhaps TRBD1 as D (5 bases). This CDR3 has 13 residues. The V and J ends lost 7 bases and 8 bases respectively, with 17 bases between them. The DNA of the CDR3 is TGTGCCAGCACCCCCTGGACATCGGTGGGCTACACCTTC. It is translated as CASTPWTSVGYTF.

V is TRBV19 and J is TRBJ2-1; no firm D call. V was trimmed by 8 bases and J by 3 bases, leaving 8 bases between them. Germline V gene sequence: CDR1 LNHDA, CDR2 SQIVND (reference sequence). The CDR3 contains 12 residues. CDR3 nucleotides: TGTGCCAGTCTCGGCGGCTACAATGAGCAGTTCTTC. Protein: CASLGGYNEQFF.

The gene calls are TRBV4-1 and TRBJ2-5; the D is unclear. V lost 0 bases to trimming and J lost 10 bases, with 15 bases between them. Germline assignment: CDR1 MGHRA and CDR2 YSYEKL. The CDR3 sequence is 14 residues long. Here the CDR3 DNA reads TGCGCCAGCAGCCAAGATGTCGGACCCCAGGTCCAGTACTTC. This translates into CASSQDVGPQVQYF.

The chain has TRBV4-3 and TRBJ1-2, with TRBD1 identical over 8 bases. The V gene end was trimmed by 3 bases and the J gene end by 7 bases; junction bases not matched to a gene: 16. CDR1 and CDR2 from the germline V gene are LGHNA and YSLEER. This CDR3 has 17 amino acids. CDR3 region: CASSHGGQGDFCCGYTF. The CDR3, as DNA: TGCGCCAGCAGCCACGGAGGACAGGGTGATTTTTGTTGTGGCTACACCTTC.

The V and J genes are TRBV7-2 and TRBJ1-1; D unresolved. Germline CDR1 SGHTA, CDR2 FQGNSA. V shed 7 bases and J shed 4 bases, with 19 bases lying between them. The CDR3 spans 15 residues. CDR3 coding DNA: TGTGCCAGCAACTCCGGTGGGTTGGGGTCCACTGAAGCTTTCTTT. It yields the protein CASNSGGLGSTEAFF.